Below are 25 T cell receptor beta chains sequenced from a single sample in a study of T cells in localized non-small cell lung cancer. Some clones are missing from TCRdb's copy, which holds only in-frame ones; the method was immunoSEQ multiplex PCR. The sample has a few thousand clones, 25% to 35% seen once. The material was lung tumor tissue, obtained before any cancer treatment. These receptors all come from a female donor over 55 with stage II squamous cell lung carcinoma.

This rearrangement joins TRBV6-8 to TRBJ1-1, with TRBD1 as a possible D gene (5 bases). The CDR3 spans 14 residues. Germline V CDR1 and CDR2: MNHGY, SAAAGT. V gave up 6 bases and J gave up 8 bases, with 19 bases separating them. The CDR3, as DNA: TGTGCCAGCAGGCCAATACAGCGGGGGGGAGAAGCTTTCTTT. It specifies CASRPIQRGGEAFF.

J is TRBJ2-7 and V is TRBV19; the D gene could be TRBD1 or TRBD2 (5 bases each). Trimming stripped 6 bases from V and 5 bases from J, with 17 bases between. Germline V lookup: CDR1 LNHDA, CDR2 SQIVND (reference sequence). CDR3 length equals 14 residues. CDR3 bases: TGTGCCAGTAGGTCCGGGGACCTAAGACACGAGCAGTACTTC. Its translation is CASRSGDLRHEQYF.

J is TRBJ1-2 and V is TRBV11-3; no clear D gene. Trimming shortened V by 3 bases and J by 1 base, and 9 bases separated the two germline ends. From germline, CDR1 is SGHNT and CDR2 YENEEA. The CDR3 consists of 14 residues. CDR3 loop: CASSLSTVNYGYTF. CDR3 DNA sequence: TGTGCCAGCAGCTTGTCAACCGTTAACTATGGCTACACCTTC.

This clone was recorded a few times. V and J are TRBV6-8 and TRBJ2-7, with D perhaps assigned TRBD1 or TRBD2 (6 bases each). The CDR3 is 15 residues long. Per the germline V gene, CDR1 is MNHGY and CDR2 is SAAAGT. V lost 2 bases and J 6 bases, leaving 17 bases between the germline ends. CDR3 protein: CASSYGAGEAFEQYF. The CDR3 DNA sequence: TGTGCCAGCAGTTACGGGGCAGGGGAGGCTTTCGAGCAGTACTTC.

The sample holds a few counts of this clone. CDR3 residues: CASSRGAGEKLFF. The CDR3 coding sequence is TGTGCCAGCAGTCGGGGGGCTGGGGAAAAACTGTTTTTT. The V and J genes are TRBV9 and TRBJ1-4, with D tentatively TRBD1 (6 bases). The CDR3 extends over 13 amino acids. Trimming removed 5 bases from V and 8 bases from J, with 13 bases in between. The germline V gene has CDR1 SGDLS and CDR2 YYNGEE.

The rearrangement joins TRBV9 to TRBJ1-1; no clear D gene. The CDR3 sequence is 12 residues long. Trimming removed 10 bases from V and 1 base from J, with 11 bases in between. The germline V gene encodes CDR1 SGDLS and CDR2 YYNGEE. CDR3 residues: CALGRQNTEAFF. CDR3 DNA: TGTGCCCTGGGCAGGCAGAACACTGAAGCTTTCTTT.

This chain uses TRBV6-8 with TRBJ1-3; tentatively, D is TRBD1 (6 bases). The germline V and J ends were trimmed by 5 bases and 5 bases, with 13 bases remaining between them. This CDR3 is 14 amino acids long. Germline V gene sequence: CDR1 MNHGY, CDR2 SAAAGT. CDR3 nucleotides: TGTGCCAGCAGTGACGGTCAGGGGCGAAACACCATATATTTT. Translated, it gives CASSDGQGRNTIYF.

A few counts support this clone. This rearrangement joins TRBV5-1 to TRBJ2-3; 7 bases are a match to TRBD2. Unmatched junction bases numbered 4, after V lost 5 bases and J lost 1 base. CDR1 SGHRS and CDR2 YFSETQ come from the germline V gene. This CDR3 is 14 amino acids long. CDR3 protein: CASRRSGGTDTQYF. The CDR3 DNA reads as TGCGCCAGCAGAAGGAGCGGGGGCACAGATACGCAGTATTTT.

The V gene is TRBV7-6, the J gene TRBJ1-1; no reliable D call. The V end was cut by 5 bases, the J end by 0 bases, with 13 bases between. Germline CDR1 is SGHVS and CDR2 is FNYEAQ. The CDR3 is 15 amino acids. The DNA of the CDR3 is TGTGCCAGCAGCCAAGATATGGGGTTGAACACTGAAGCTTTCTTT. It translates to CASSQDMGLNTEAFF.

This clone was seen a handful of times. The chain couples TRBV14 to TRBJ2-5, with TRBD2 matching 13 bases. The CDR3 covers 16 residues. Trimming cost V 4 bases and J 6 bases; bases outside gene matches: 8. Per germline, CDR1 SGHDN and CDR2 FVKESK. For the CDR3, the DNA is TGTGCCAGCAGCCCTGGGACCGGGACTAGCGGGAAGACCCAGTACTTC. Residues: CASSPGTGTSGKTQYF.

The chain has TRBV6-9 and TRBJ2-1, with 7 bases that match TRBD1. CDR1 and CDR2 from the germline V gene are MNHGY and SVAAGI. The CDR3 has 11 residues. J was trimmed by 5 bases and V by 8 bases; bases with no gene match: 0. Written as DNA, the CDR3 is TGTGCCAGCGGACAGGACAATGAGCAGTTCTTC. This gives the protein CASGQDNEQFF.

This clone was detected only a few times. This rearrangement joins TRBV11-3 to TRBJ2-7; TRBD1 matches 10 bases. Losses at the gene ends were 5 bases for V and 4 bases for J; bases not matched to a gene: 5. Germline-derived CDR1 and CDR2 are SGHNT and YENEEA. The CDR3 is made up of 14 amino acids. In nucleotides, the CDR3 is TGTGCCAGCAGCCGGGACAGGGGTTTTTACGAGCAGTACTTC. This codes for CASSRDRGFYEQYF.

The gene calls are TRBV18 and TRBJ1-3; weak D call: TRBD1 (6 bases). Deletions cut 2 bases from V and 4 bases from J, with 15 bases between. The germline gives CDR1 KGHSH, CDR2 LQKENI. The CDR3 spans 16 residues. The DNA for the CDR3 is TGTGCCAGCTCACCATGGGGGCCCGCCACGGGAAACACCATATATTTT. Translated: CASSPWGPATGNTIYF.

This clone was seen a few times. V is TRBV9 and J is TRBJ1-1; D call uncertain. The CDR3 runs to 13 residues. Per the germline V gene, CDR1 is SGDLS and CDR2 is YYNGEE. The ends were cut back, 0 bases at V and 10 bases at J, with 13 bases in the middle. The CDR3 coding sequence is TGTGCCAGCAGCGTAGTGAATGGCCCTCGAGCTTTCTTT. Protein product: CASSVVNGPRAFF.

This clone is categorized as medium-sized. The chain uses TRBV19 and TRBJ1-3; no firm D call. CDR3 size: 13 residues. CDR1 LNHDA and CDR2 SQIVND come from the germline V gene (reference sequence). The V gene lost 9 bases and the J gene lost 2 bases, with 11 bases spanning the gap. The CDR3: CARRGRAGNTIYF. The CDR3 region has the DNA TGTGCCAGGAGAGGGAGGGCTGGAAACACCATATATTTT.

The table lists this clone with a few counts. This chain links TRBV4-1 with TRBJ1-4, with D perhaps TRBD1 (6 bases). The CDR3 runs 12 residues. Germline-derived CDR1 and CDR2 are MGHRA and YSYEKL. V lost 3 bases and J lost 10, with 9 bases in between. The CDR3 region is CASSHRQAKLFF. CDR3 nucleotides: TGCGCCAGCAGCCACCGACAGGCAAAACTGTTTTTT.

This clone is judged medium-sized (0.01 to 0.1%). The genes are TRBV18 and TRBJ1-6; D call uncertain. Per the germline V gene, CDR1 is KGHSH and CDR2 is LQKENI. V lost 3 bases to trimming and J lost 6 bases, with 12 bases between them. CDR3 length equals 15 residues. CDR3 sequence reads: CASSPSGPINSPLHF. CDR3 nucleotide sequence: TGTGCCAGCTCACCTTCCGGGCCGATTAATTCACCCCTCCACTTT.

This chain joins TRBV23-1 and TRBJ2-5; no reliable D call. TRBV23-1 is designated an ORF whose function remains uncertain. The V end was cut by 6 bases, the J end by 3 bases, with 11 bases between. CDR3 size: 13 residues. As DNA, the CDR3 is TGCGCCAGCAGCTTGGGTAGGGAAGAGACCCAGTACTTC. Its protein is CASSLGREETQYF.

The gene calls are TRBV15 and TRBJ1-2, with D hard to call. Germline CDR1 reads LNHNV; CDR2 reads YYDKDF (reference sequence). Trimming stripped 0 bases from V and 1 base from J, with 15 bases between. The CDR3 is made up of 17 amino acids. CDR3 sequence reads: CATSRDPKREGNYGYTF. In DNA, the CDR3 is TGTGCCACCAGCAGAGACCCTAAGAGGGAGGGTAACTATGGCTACACCTTC.

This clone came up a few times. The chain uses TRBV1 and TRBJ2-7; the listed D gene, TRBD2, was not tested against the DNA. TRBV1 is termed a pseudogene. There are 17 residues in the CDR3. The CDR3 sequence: CASSQEDTGRPGDEQYF. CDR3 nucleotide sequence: TGCGCCAGCAGCCAAGAGGATACAGGTCGTCCGGGGGACGAGCAGTACTTC.

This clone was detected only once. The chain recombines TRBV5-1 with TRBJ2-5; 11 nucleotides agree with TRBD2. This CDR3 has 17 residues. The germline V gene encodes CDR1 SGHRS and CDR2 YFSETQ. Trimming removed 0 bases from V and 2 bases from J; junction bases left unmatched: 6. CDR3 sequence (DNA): TGCGCCAGCAGCTTGGGGAGGACTAGCGGGCTACAAGAGACCCAGTACTTC. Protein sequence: CASSLGRTSGLQETQYF.

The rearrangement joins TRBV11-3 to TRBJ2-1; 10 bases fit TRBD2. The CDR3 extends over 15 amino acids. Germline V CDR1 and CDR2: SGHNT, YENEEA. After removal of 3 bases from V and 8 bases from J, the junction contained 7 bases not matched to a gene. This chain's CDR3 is CASSFQRGGAYEQFF. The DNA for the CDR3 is TGTGCCAGCAGCTTCCAGCGGGGGGGCGCATATGAGCAGTTCTTC.

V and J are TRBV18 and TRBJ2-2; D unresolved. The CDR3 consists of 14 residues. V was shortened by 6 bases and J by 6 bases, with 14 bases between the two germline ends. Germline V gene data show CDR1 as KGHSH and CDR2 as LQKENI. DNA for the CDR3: TGTGCCAGCTCCCTGGACGCATACGCCGGGGAGCTGTTTTTT. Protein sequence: CASSLDAYAGELFF.

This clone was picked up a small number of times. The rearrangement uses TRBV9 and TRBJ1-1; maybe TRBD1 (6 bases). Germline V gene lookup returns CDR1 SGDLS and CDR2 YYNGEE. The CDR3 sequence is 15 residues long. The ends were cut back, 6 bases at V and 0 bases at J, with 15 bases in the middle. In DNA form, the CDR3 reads TGTGCCAGCACACAGGGCCACGAACTGAACACTGAAGCTTTCTTT. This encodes CASTQGHELNTEAFF.

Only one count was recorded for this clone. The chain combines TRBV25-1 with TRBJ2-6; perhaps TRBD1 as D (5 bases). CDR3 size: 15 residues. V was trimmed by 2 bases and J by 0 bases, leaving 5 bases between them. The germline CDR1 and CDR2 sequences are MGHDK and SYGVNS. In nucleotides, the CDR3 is TGTGCCAGCAGTGAACAGGGCTCTGGGGCCAACGTCCTGACTTTC. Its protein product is CASSEQGSGANVLTF.